The 28 T cell receptor beta chains reported below all come from one sample, sequenced in a study of blood T cell repertoires in COVID-19. Method: immunoSEQ multiplex PCR; TCRdb's copy keeps in-frame clones and lacks some. The sample carries a few hundred thousand clones, approximately 85% recorded once. Input material: peripheral blood. These receptors were collected from a woman at least 80 years old with COVID-19, enrolled during active disease.

The chain employs TRBV5-1 and TRBJ2-1; D might be TRBD1 (6 bases). CDR1 and CDR2 from the germline V gene are SGHRS and YFSETQ. Trimming removed 1 base at V and 7 bases at J, with 15 bases between. The CDR3 is made up of 15 amino acids. This CDR3 reads CASSLRTGRTNEQFF. In nucleotides, the CDR3 is TGCGCCAGCAGCTTGAGAACAGGGAGAACGAATGAGCAGTTCTTC.

V is TRBV30 and J is TRBJ2-1, with 7 bases matching TRBD1. Trimming cost V 4 bases and J 12 bases; bases outside gene matches: 6. Germline V lookup: CDR1 GTSNPN, CDR2 SVGIG (reference sequence). The CDR3 totals 11 residues. The CDR3 DNA reads as TGTGCCTGGACCGGCAGGGACAGGCAGTTCTTC. Its protein product is CAWTGRDRQFF.

The V and J genes are TRBV9 and TRBJ2-3; D possibly corresponds to TRBD1 (6 bases). The germline V gene encodes CDR1 SGDLS and CDR2 YYNGEE. V was clipped by 2 bases and J by 5 bases, with 18 bases between them. This CDR3 comprises 16 residues. The CDR3: CASSVRTAGERDTQYF. CDR3 sequence (DNA): TGTGCCAGCAGCGTGCGGACAGCTGGGGAGAGAGATACGCAGTATTTT.

The rearrangement links TRBV6-5 to TRBJ1-4; tentatively, D is TRBD1 (6 bases). The germline V gene has CDR1 MNHEY and CDR2 SVGAGI. CDR3 length: 14 amino acids. Trimming took off 10 bases at V and 3 bases at J, with 15 bases between the two ends. The CDR3 loop is CATYPGTPNEKLFF. The DNA for the CDR3 is TGTGCCACATACCCCGGGACACCTAATGAAAAACTGTTTTTT.

This chain joins TRBV28 and TRBJ1-1, with 7 bases lining up with TRBD1. Germline assignment: CDR1 MDHEN and CDR2 SYDVKM. The V and J ends lost 5 bases and 7 bases, in that order; junction bases with no gene match: 16. The CDR3 consists of 16 residues. The CDR3 nucleotides read TGTGCCAGCAGTCCGGCGGGACAGAGGGTCCGGAGTGAAGCTTTCTTT. Encoded protein: CASSPAGQRVRSEAFF.

The CDR3 region has the DNA TGCGCCAGCAGCTTGACATCCGGGCTCAGGGGATCAGAGCAGTACTTC. Encoded protein: CASSLTSGLRGSEQYF. This chain joins TRBV5-1 and TRBJ2-7; D might be TRBD1 (6 bases). This CDR3 has 16 residues. Trimming removed 1 base from V and 7 bases from J, with 21 bases in between. Germline lookup yields CDR1 SGHRS and CDR2 YFSETQ. The variable domain in full, completed from reference TRBV5-1 and TRBJ2-7, reads KAGVTQTPRYLIKTRGQQVTLSCSPISGHRSVSWYQQTPGQGLQFLFEYFSETQRNKGNFPGRFSGRQFSNSRSEMNVSTLELGDSALYLCASSLTSGLRGSEQYFGPGTRLTVT.

The CDR3 loop reads CASSSLGGTYEQYF. The CDR3 DNA reads TGTGCCAGCAGTTCTTTAGGGGGCACCTACGAGCAGTACTTC. This chain uses TRBV27 with TRBJ2-7, with 7 bases matching TRBD1. The junction had 5 bases not matched to a gene; V was cut back by 4 bases and J by 2 bases. Germline-derived CDR1 and CDR2 are MNHEY and SMNVEV (reference sequence). The CDR3 has 14 amino acids.

This rearrangement joins TRBV27 to TRBJ1-2; TRBD1 matches 7 bases. V was clipped by 5 bases and J by 8 bases; unmatched bases: 5. The CDR3 loop spans 12 amino acids. The germline CDR1 and CDR2 sequences are MNHEY and SMNVEV (reference sequence). In nucleotides, the CDR3 is TGTGCCAGCAGTACGACAGGGAACGGCTACACCTTC. It encodes CASSTTGNGYTF.

The chain couples TRBV18 to TRBJ2-3, with 12 nucleotides matching TRBD2. V lost 4 bases, J lost 3 bases, and 2 bases stayed unmatched. CDR3 length: 15 amino acids. Germline CDR1 reads KGHSH; CDR2 reads LQKENI. For the CDR3, the DNA is TGTGCCAGCTCACTCGGACTAGCGGGAACAGATACGCAGTATTTT. Its translation is CASSLGLAGTDTQYF.

V gene TRBV7-9 combines with J gene TRBJ2-3, with TRBD2 matching 10 bases. Germline assignment: CDR1 SEHNR and CDR2 FQNEAQ (reference sequence). This CDR3 has 17 residues. With 5 bases clipped from V and 2 bases from J, the junction kept 10 bases outside the gene matches. Here the CDR3 reads CASSTLASGRATDTQYF. The CDR3 nucleotides read TGTGCCAGCAGCACCTTGGCCAGCGGGAGGGCCACAGATACGCAGTATTTT.

V gene TRBV7-2 combines with J gene TRBJ2-3; D ambiguous. CDR1 SGHTA and CDR2 FQGNSA come from the germline V gene. This CDR3 region has 16 residues. Trimming cost V 4 bases and J 4 bases, with 18 bases left between them. DNA of the CDR3: TGTGCCAGCAGCTCAGCGTCCTACGTGGTCGCAGATACGCAGTATTTT. Amino acid sequence: CASSSASYVVADTQYF. Filled out from reference TRBV7-2 and TRBJ2-3, the complete variable domain reads GAGVSQSPSNKVTEKGKDVELRCDPISGHTALYWYRQSLGQGLEFLIYFQGNSAPDKSGLPSDRFSAERTGGSVSTLTIQRTQQEDSAVYLCASSSASYVVADTQYFGPGTRLTVL.

This chain links TRBV19 with TRBJ1-2, with D unclear. Deletions cut 0 bases from V and 2 bases from J, with 7 bases between. Germline V lookup: CDR1 LNHDA, CDR2 SQIVND (reference sequence). The CDR3 contains 14 residues. The chain's CDR3 is CASSIDRLNYGYTF. The CDR3 nucleotides are TGTGCCAGTAGTATAGACAGGTTGAACTATGGCTACACCTTC.

The J gene is TRBJ2-5, the V gene TRBV7-2; TRBD2 might be the D (5 bases). This CDR3 is built from 13 residues. The germline V and J ends were trimmed by 7 bases and 1 base, with 10 bases remaining between them. The germline CDR1 and CDR2 sequences are SGHTA and FQGNSA. For the CDR3, the DNA is TGTGCCAGCAAAAAGAGGGCCCAAGAGACCCAGTACTTC. It yields the protein CASKKRAQETQYF. Filled out from reference TRBV7-2 and TRBJ2-5, the complete variable domain reads GAGVSQSPSNKVTEKGKDVELRCDPISGHTALYWYRQSLGQGLEFLIYFQGNSAPDKSGLPSDRFSAERTGGSVSTLTIQRTQQEDSAVYLCASKKRAQETQYFGPGTRLLVL.

The J gene is TRBJ1-6, the V gene TRBV6-4, with D uncertain. This CDR3 has 13 residues. Trimming stripped 3 bases from V and 6 bases from J, with 6 bases between. Looked up from germline, CDR1 is MRHNA and CDR2 is SNTAGT. The CDR3 DNA reads as TGTGCCAGCAGTGAACAGTTTAATTCACCCCTCCACTTT. As protein: CASSEQFNSPLHF.

V gene TRBV6-2 or TRBV6-3 combines with J gene TRBJ1-2, with TRBD1 matching over 7 bases. Germline V lookup: CDR1 MNHEY, CDR2 SVGEGT. This CDR3 contains 14 residues. Losses at the gene ends were 0 bases for V and 7 bases for J; bases not matched to a gene: 5. The CDR3: CASSYSGTDGGYTF. In nucleotides, the CDR3 is TGTGCCAGCAGTTACTCCGGGACAGATGGTGGCTACACCTTC.

The genes are TRBV4-1 and TRBJ1-2; no reliable D call. The CDR3 length is 16 residues. V lost 4 bases to trimming and J lost 0 bases, with 15 bases between them. CDR1 and CDR2 from the germline V gene are MGHRA and YSYEKL. The CDR3 spells CASSRRDDTSNYGYTF. Written as DNA, the CDR3 is TGCGCCAGCAGCCGAAGAGATGACACTTCTAACTATGGCTACACCTTC.

The J gene is TRBJ2-7, the V gene TRBV7-2, with TRBD1 matching 7 bases. This CDR3 spans 14 amino acids. Germline V gene sequence: CDR1 SGHTA, CDR2 FQGNSA. V shed 8 bases, J shed 2 bases, and the junction held 9 bases outside the gene matches. CDR3 residues: CASGPGQRAYEQYF. DNA for the CDR3: TGTGCCAGCGGACCGGGACAGAGGGCCTACGAGCAGTACTTC.

This chain links TRBV10-3 with TRBJ1-1; 9 bases map to TRBD1. The germline V gene has CDR1 ENHRY and CDR2 SYGVKD. This CDR3 region has 15 residues. V gave up 4 bases and J gave up 2 bases; unmatched junction bases: 5. This CDR3 is CAISGGTGPNTEAFF. The CDR3 nucleotides read TGTGCCATCAGTGGGGGGACAGGGCCTAACACTGAAGCTTTCTTT.

V and J are TRBV7-9 and TRBJ1-2; tentatively, D is TRBD1 (6 bases). Germline V CDR1 and CDR2: SEHNR, FQNEAQ (reference sequence). Between the trimmed V and J ends, which lost 0 bases and 4 bases, there was a span of 9 bases. The CDR3 spans 14 residues. CDR3 nucleotide sequence: TGTGCCAGCAGCTTAGCGGGGGCTAGCTATGGCTACACCTTC. This gives the protein CASSLAGASYGYTF.

The CDR3 here is CSVQGGEETQYF. CDR3 bases: TGCAGCGTTCAGGGAGGCGAGGAGACCCAGTACTTC. The V and J genes are TRBV29-1 and TRBJ2-5, with D possibly matching TRBD2 (6 bases). Germline V gene data show CDR1 as SQVTM and CDR2 as ANQGSEA. Trimming stripped 5 bases from V and 5 bases from J, with 12 bases between. This CDR3 has 12 residues.

The chain is built from TRBV19 and TRBJ1-5; 9 nucleotides line up with TRBD1. After removal of 0 bases from V and 6 bases from J, the junction contained 9 bases not matched to a gene. CDR1 and CDR2 (germline): LNHDA, SQIVND (reference sequence). This CDR3 has 17 amino acids. The CDR3 DNA sequence: TGTGCCAGTAGTATAGAACGCTGGACAGGGGCGGTTCAGCCCCAGCATTTT. Translating gives CASSIERWTGAVQPQHF.

The chain recombines TRBV27 with TRBJ2-3, with D possibly being TRBD2 (5 bases). CDR3 size: 13 residues. The V and J ends lost 8 bases and 0 bases respectively, with 9 bases between them. The germline V gene has CDR1 MNHEY and CDR2 SMNVEV (reference sequence). This CDR3 is CASRAASTDTQYF. CDR3 in DNA: TGTGCCAGCCGAGCGGCTAGCACAGATACGCAGTATTTT.

This chain links TRBV5-3 with TRBJ1-4, with TRBD1 identical over 7 bases. TRBV5-3 is sorted into the ORF group, with uncertain function. The CDR3 consists of 15 residues. The V gene end was trimmed by 1 base and the J gene end by 3 bases; junction bases not matched to a gene: 3. The CDR3 coding sequence is TGTGCCAGAAGCTTGCCGGGACAGCCTAATGAAAAACTGTTTTTT. It encodes CARSLPGQPNEKLFF.

The rearrangement links TRBV28 to TRBJ1-3; D unresolved. Germline CDR1 is MDHEN and CDR2 is SYDVKM. The V gene lost 6 bases and the J gene lost 0 bases, with 9 bases spanning the gap. CDR3 size: 14 residues. CDR3 in amino acids: CASSLGPSGNTIYF. Here the CDR3 DNA reads TGTGCCAGCAGCCTTGGGCCCTCTGGAAACACCATATATTTT.

Comment on this clone: At one end, the junction sequence differs from germline, possibly due to a read error. The rearrangement uses TRBV7-7 and TRBJ2-5; 9 nucleotides match TRBD1. The germline gives CDR1 SSHAT, CDR2 FNYEAQ (reference sequence). The CDR3 loop spans 14 amino acids. CDR3 loop: CASSLGGQGKTQYF. The CDR3 nucleotides read TGTGCTAGCAGCTTAGGAGGACAGGGGAAGACCCAGTACTTC.

The chain employs TRBV5-4 and TRBJ2-4; possibly TRBD2 for D (5 bases). V shed 2 bases and J shed 1 base, with 7 bases lying between them. CDR1 is SGHNT and CDR2 is YYREEE in the germline V gene (reference sequence). CDR3 length equals 14 residues. CDR3 coding DNA: TGTGCCAGCAGCTTTTCGGGGGCCAAAAACATTCAGTACTTC. It specifies CASSFSGAKNIQYF.

This clone has just one count. V and J are TRBV6-6 and TRBJ2-1; 9 nucleotides agree with TRBD2. CDR3 length equals 14 residues. Germline V lookup: CDR1 MNHNY, CDR2 SVGAGI (reference sequence). V lost 7 bases, J lost 1 base, and 2 bases stayed unmatched. DNA of the CDR3: TGTGCCAGCAATCTAGCGGGATCCTACAATGAGCAGTTCTTC. Amino acid sequence: CASNLAGSYNEQFF.

The chain recombines TRBV2 with TRBJ1-1; D remains ambiguous. V lost 0 bases to trimming and J lost 9 bases, with 11 bases between them. The V gene's germline CDR1 is SNHLY and CDR2 FYNNEI. CDR3 length: 13 amino acids. Written as DNA, the CDR3 is TGTGCCAGCAGTGAAGCCGGGCCGGGGAAAGCTTTCTTT. Its translation: CASSEAGPGKAFF. The full variable domain, completed using reference TRBV2 and TRBJ1-1, is EPEVTQTPSHQVTQMGQEVILRCVPISNHLYFYWYRQILGQKVEFLVSFYNNEISEKSEIFDDQFSVERPDGSNFTLKIRSTKLEDSAMYFCASSEAGPGKAFFGQGTRLTVV.